This note documents a single T cell receptor beta chain sequence. Other DNA sequences in this specimen translate into the identical CDR3. The CDR3 runs to 14 residues. Trimming at V came to 2 bases and at J to 3 bases, leaving 5 bases not matched to a gene. Germline V gives CDR1 GTSNPN, CDR2 SVGIG (reference sequence). This record comes from a study of cytomegalovirus exposure and HLA in healthy donors. The PCR employed 60 Vbeta primers together with 13 Jbeta primers. Data came from immunoSEQ multiplex PCR; TCRdb stores just in-frame clones and leaves some out. This table has 95,000 to 150,000 clones, 60% to 85% appearing once.

Source material: PBMCs. This rearrangement joins TRBV30 to TRBJ2-7, with TRBD1 matching 9 bases. This clonotype originated in a woman under 40 in good health and CMV-seropositive. CDR3 protein: CAWSTGGSSYEQYF. In DNA, the CDR3 is TGTGCCTGGAGTACAGGGGGCAGTAGCTACGAGCAGTACTTC.